The entry below gives a single T cell receptor beta chain sequence along with its context. In the original processing: Reference gene primer amplification in the assay estimated nucleated cell counts. Libraries were prepared by immunoSEQ multiplex PCR; TCRdb keeps only in-frame clonotypes and omits some of them. V and J calls and clone size are copied from that table; D and trimming were computed from the DNA. Of fewer than 200,000 clones detected, roughly four fifths appear once; the ten largest clones hold around 7.6%. This sample is drawn from a study of blood T cell repertoires in COVID-19. Whole-study context: T cells, B-cell-depleted T cells, or PBMCs provided the cDNA or gDNA that served as material.

With 9 bases removed from V and 0 bases from J, the gap between germline ends came to 10 bases. The germline V gene has CDR1 ENHRY and CDR2 SYGVKD. The CDR3 has 13 residues. The clonotype originates from a man between 40 and 49 years old who had recovered from COVID-19. Sequences were obtained from peripheral blood. The gene calls are TRBV10-3 and TRBJ2-3, with D tentatively TRBD2 (6 bases). In nucleotides, the CDR3 is TGTGCCATGAGACTAGATAGCACAGATACGCAGTATTTT. Its translation is CAMRLDSTDTQYF.